This TCR beta chain was sequenced during a study of CD8 T cells in ankylosing spondylitis. Study-wide findings and caveats: Typical of ankylosing spondylitis blood, it appeared, was a TCR beta motif of several highly homologous variants. Within peripheral blood, clones linked to disease were CD8+ and relatively rare.

V shed 6 bases, J shed 2 bases, and the junction held 8 bases outside the gene matches. The CDR3 is 15 residues long. This clonotype was seen repeatedly, ten times or more. The target antigen is unknown. Quantitative 5'-RACE with molecular barcodes produced the TCR beta libraries. TCRdb ran MiXCR on the 5' RACE reads and lists one entry per CDR3 protein. The sample consists of 220,000 or so distinct CDR3 sequences, over 9.5% of them appearing once. What was sequenced was blood, either unsorted or a sorted T cell fraction (not recorded which). The clonotype comes from a male donor with ankylosing spondylitis or in good health (not recorded which). V usage is TRBV12-3 or TRBV12-4 and J usage is TRBJ2-5, with 8 bases that match TRBD1. Here the CDR3 DNA reads TGTGCCAGCAGCCAGGACAGGGATGTTCAAGAGACCCAGTACTTC. Residues: CASSQDRDVQETQYF.